This is a list of T cell receptor beta chains from one sample in a study of lung T cells in sarcoidosis with Löfgren's syndrome. TCRdb passed the reads through MiXCR, listing each CDR3 protein once. In the table there are some 19,000 distinct CDR3 sequences, roughly 23% of which are singletons. The sequenced sample consisted of CD4+ T cells from bronchoalveolar lavage. These receptor sequences come from a human donor with sarcoidosis (Löfgren's syndrome or another form), or a control subject (not recorded which). CDR3s leave out the opening cysteine and the closing phenylalanine or tryptophan. The D gene is left open where the match is weak.

CDR3 length: 14; V gene: TRBV12-3/TRBV12-4; D gene: TRBD2; CDR3 protein: ASSTRLAANTGELF
CDR3 length: 9; V gene: TRBV29-1; D gene: -; CDR3 protein: SGMEGNGYT
CDR3 length: 13; V gene: TRBV5-1; D gene: TRBD1; CDR3 protein: ASSYPRGPQETQY
CDR3 length: 12; V gene: TRBV7-9; D gene: TRBD1; CDR3 protein: ASSSDRQNTEAF
CDR3 length: 15; V gene: TRBV28; D gene: TRBD2; CDR3 protein: ASSLLEGLAGDNEQF
CDR3 length: 11; V gene: TRBV12-3/TRBV12-4; D gene: -; CDR3 protein: ASSQQGTYEQY
CDR3 length: 16; V gene: TRBV24-1; D gene: -; CDR3 protein: ATRGGGRVNSSYNEQF
CDR3 length: 11; V gene: TRBV2; D gene: -; CDR3 protein: ASSGPFLREQF
CDR3 length: 13; V gene: TRBV4-2; D gene: -; CDR3 protein: ASSQVTGAAYEQY
CDR3 length: 12; V gene: TRBV3-1; D gene: -; CDR3 protein: ASSSGFRGDTQY
CDR3 length: 13; V gene: TRBV5-1; D gene: TRBD1; CDR3 protein: ASSLDRGRGETQY
CDR3 length: 15; V gene: TRBV27; D gene: TRBD2; CDR3 protein: ASSLLVAGKGSHEQY
CDR3 length: 13; V gene: TRBV20-1; D gene: TRBD1; CDR3 protein: SARDAQGAGQPQH
CDR3 length: 10; V gene: TRBV19; D gene: -; CDR3 protein: ASKAGPYEQY
CDR3 length: 12; V gene: TRBV7-2; D gene: -; CDR3 protein: ASSQAGMNTEAF
CDR3 length: 11; V gene: TRBV20-1; D gene: -; CDR3 protein: SVQTTGSRGYT
CDR3 length: 10; V gene: TRBV29-1; D gene: -; CDR3 protein: SVVSVNTEAF
CDR3 length: 11; V gene: TRBV18; D gene: -; CDR3 protein: ASSPPRGYGYT
CDR3 length: 10; V gene: TRBV2; D gene: TRBD2; CDR3 protein: ASSAPSGREY
CDR3 length: 10; V gene: TRBV7-9; D gene: -; CDR3 protein: ASSRSNQPQH
CDR3 length: 12; V gene: TRBV19; D gene: -; CDR3 protein: ASSIQWTSNEQF
CDR3 length: 12; V gene: TRBV6-1; D gene: -; CDR3 protein: ASSRGGGNTEAF
CDR3 length: 12; V gene: TRBV6-2/TRBV6-3; D gene: -; CDR3 protein: ASSYARRIYGYT
CDR3 length: 11; V gene: TRBV29-1; D gene: TRBD1; CDR3 protein: SARTGLYYEQY
CDR3 length: 12; V gene: TRBV11-2; D gene: -; CDR3 protein: ASNLGAPTDTQY
CDR3 length: 11; V gene: TRBV5-1; D gene: -; CDR3 protein: ASSLGRFYGYT
CDR3 length: 13; V gene: TRBV12-3/TRBV12-4; D gene: TRBD1; CDR3 protein: ASSSTPTGGRGYT
CDR3 length: 12; V gene: TRBV7-8; D gene: TRBD1; CDR3 protein: ASSLTGVNTEAF
CDR3 length: 12; V gene: TRBV3-1; D gene: TRBD1; CDR3 protein: ASSPQDRGDGYT
CDR3 length: 13; V gene: TRBV6-1; D gene: -; CDR3 protein: ASSYFDRNTDTQY
CDR3 length: 15; V gene: TRBV18; D gene: -; CDR3 protein: ASSPRAGPQEATEAF
CDR3 length: 12; V gene: TRBV4-3; D gene: TRBD1; CDR3 protein: ASSAMTGTYEQY
CDR3 length: 14; V gene: TRBV24-1; D gene: -; CDR3 protein: ATSDLVSRNTDTQY
CDR3 length: 12; V gene: TRBV28; D gene: -; CDR3 protein: ASSTGYSHNEQF
CDR3 length: 15; V gene: TRBV7-2; D gene: -; CDR3 protein: ASSLYAGAYSNQPQH
CDR3 length: 9; V gene: TRBV12-3/TRBV12-4; D gene: -; CDR3 protein: ASSLGYGYT
CDR3 length: 12; V gene: TRBV19; D gene: TRBD2; CDR3 protein: ATSPGGRWETQY
CDR3 length: 10; V gene: TRBV29-1; D gene: TRBD1; CDR3 protein: SVLGTAYEQY
CDR3 length: 12; V gene: TRBV4-2; D gene: -; CDR3 protein: ASSQEGNKETQY
CDR3 length: 12; V gene: TRBV7-2; D gene: -; CDR3 protein: ASSRERLYNEQF
CDR3 length: 16; V gene: TRBV25-1; D gene: TRBD2; CDR3 protein: ASSAASGSGGSYNEQF
CDR3 length: 12; V gene: TRBV7-3; D gene: -; CDR3 protein: ASSLGVRAGELF
CDR3 length: 10; V gene: TRBV7-9; D gene: -; CDR3 protein: ASSWGNNEQF
CDR3 length: 9; V gene: TRBV20-1; D gene: -; CDR3 protein: SARGGTLQY
CDR3 length: 12; V gene: TRBV6-6; D gene: -; CDR3 protein: ASSYSRQGGEQY
CDR3 length: 12; V gene: TRBV10-3; D gene: -; CDR3 protein: AISESRDRETQY
CDR3 length: 13; V gene: TRBV11-2; D gene: TRBD1; CDR3 protein: ASSKGQGYYYGYT
CDR3 length: 14; V gene: TRBV28; D gene: -; CDR3 protein: ASSSQGLPSYNEQF
CDR3 length: 9; V gene: TRBV3-1; D gene: -; CDR3 protein: ASSLTGEQF
CDR3 length: 11; V gene: TRBV5-1; D gene: -; CDR3 protein: ASSLNTGDIQY
CDR3 length: 9; V gene: TRBV6-1; D gene: -; CDR3 protein: ASRRAETQY
CDR3 length: 9; V gene: TRBV7-2; D gene: -; CDR3 protein: ASSLKVGYT
CDR3 length: 13; V gene: TRBV18; D gene: -; CDR3 protein: ASSQSAWGSNEQF
CDR3 length: 12; V gene: TRBV5-4; D gene: -; CDR3 protein: ASSLAGAAYGYT
CDR3 length: 11; V gene: TRBV12-3/TRBV12-4; D gene: -; CDR3 protein: ASSSSRGDGYT
CDR3 length: 13; V gene: TRBV12-3/TRBV12-4; D gene: TRBD1; CDR3 protein: ASRDRGSRNQPQH
CDR3 length: 13; V gene: TRBV7-2; D gene: TRBD2; CDR3 protein: ASSVTSGGYYEQY
CDR3 length: 11; V gene: TRBV9; D gene: -; CDR3 protein: ASSVDPSGEQF
CDR3 length: 12; V gene: TRBV28; D gene: -; CDR3 protein: ASSRLSAAYEQY
CDR3 length: 10; V gene: TRBV29-1; D gene: TRBD1; CDR3 protein: SVGDRGETQY